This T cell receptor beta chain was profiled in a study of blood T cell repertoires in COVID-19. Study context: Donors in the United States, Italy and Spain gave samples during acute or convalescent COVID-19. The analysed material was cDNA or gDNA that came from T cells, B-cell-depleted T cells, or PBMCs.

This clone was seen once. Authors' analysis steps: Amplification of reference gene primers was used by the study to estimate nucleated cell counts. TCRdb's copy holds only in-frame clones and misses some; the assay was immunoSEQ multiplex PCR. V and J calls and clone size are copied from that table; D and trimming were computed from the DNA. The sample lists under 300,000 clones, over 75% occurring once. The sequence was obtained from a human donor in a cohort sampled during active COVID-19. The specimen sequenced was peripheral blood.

The CDR3 reads CASRGGIGTDTQYF. CDR3 sequence (DNA): TGTGCCAGCAGGGGGGGTATCGGCACAGATACGCAGTATTTT. The gene calls are TRBV28 and TRBJ2-3, with a possible D match to TRBD2 (6 bases). This CDR3 is built from 14 residues. The V end lost 6 bases, the J end lost 1 base, and 11 bases lay between the germline ends. Germline CDR1 MDHEN, CDR2 SYDVKM.